Listed here are 8 T cell receptor beta chains from one sample, sequenced in a study of T cells in Graves' hyperthyroidism and ophthalmopathy. TCR beta CDR3 region amplification was performed from RNA transcripts. HTBI primers were used for first-round RT-PCR of the TCR CDR3. TCRdb processed the multiplex PCR reads anew with MiXCR; each CDR3 protein has one entry. Among 600,000 to 650,000 distinct CDR3 sequences listed, 15% to 20% were seen once. Material: blood. All receptors come from a woman between 25 and 40 years old with Graves' hyperthyroidism.

This clonotype occurred many times. The V call is TRBV7-2, the J call TRBJ1-1, with 9 nucleotides matching TRBD1. The CDR3 loop spans 15 amino acids. The J segment lost 5 bases and the V segment lost 1 base, leaving 5 bases of the junction unmatched. From germline, CDR1 is SGHTA and CDR2 FQGNSA. CDR3 DNA sequence: TGTGCCAGCAGCTTAGAGAAGACAGGGGGGACTGAAGCTTTCTTT. It is translated as CASSLEKTGGTEAFF.

At least ten counts were recorded for this clonotype. This chain links TRBV7-2 with TRBJ2-7, with 9 nucleotides matching TRBD2. CDR1 is SGHTA and CDR2 is FQGNSA in the germline V gene. The CDR3 runs 14 residues. Trimming at V came to 4 bases and at J to 6 bases, leaving 7 bases not matched to a gene. The CDR3 coding sequence is TGTGCCAGCAGCTCCTTAGCGGGAGTTGGCGAGCAGTACTTC. Translated: CASSSLAGVGEQYF.

This clonotype was seen just once. A much larger clone differs from this one at a single base, so this may be a read error. This chain connects TRBV6-2 or TRBV6-3 to TRBJ2-1, with D tentatively TRBD1 or TRBD2 (5 bases each). The germline gives CDR1 MNHEY, CDR2 SVGEGT. V lost 2 bases, J lost 2 bases, and 7 bases lay in between. This CDR3 region has 14 residues. The CDR3 sequence: CASSYLGAYNEQFF. As DNA, the CDR3 is TGTGCCAGCAGTTACCTGGGGGCCTACAATGAGCAGTTCTTC.

This clonotype was observed a handful of times. The chain combines TRBV6-1 with TRBJ2-7; perhaps TRBD2 as D (8 bases). Germline V gene lookup returns CDR1 MNHNS and CDR2 SASEGT. CDR3 length: 17 amino acids. The V end was cut by 6 bases, the J end by 2 bases, with 23 bases between. CDR3 sequence reads: CASSRQGLAGSTYEQYF. The CDR3 bases are TGTGCCAGCAGCAGACAGGGTCTAGCGGGTTCAACCTACGAGCAGTACTTC.

This clonotype was seen at least ten times. V and J are TRBV20-1 and TRBJ1-4; D ambiguous. Trimming left V 5 bases short and J 7 bases short, with 8 bases between. Germline V gene data show CDR1 as DFQATT and CDR2 as SNEGSKA (reference sequence). The CDR3 runs 11 residues. CDR3 protein: CSAWTVEKLFF. The DNA of the CDR3 is TGCAGTGCTTGGACCGTTGAAAAACTGTTTTTT.

This clonotype was observed at least ten times. This chain joins TRBV2 and TRBJ2-5; possibly TRBD1 for D (6 bases). Germline V lookup: CDR1 SNHLY, CDR2 FYNNEI. The CDR3 length is 15 residues. V was trimmed by 4 bases and J by 3 bases, leaving 15 bases between them. The CDR3 sequence is CASSADLGAKETQYF. Written as DNA, the CDR3 is TGTGCCAGCAGTGCCGATTTGGGGGCCAAAGAGACCCAGTACTTC.

In this sample, this clonotype turned up a few times. V is TRBV6-1 and J is TRBJ2-3; D perhaps matches TRBD2 (6 bases). V lost 7 bases and J lost 3, with 17 bases in between. The CDR3 spans 15 residues. Germline CDR1 and CDR2: MNHNS and SASEGT. CDR3 nucleotides: TGTGCCAGCATGGAGGGAATAATACTAACAGATACGCAGTATTTT. Its protein product is CASMEGIILTDTQYF.

V and J are TRBV28 and TRBJ1-2, with D hard to call. V was clipped by 3 bases and J by 4 bases, with 12 bases between them. CDR1 is MDHEN, CDR2 SYDVKM, per germline. The CDR3 loop spans 14 amino acids. The CDR3: CASSFRQEIYGYTF. The DNA for the CDR3 is TGTGCCAGCAGTTTTAGGCAGGAAATCTATGGCTACACCTTC.